What follows describes a single T cell receptor (beta chain). It has no known antigen specificity. Base qualities were left out, and no much larger clone turns up one base away. The CDR3 has 13 amino acids, counting the end cysteine and phenylalanine. Left in the record is the CDR3 DNA by itself, 39 bases read in frame from the first base. Between the V and J ends, shortened by 0 bases and 9 bases respectively, the junction contains 13 bases. CDR1 and CDR2 were assigned from the germline V gene as SGHRS and YFSETQ. The record originates from a study of a mutant IDH1 vaccine in newly diagnosed glioma (dated by TCRdb to 2020 to 2023). Regarding the study in general: Eight vaccinations were administered to patients in weeks 1, 3, 5, 7, 11, 15, 19 and 23, corresponding to visits V03 through V10. Vaccination started 4-6 weeks after radiotherapy alone, or was given together with temozolomide cycles in the groups whose treatment included chemotherapy. The approximately 30 treated patients were 62.5% male and around 40% female, with a mean age of roughly 40 years. Before enrollment, patients had received standard therapy of radiotherapy alone, temozolomide alone, or radiochemotherapy with temozolomide; most received the combination. Peripheral blood was drawn at six visits: V03 (baseline), V05, V07, V10, V12 and V13. Longitudinal TCRB deep sequencing was performed for some 25 treated patients wherever samples were available for exploratory analyses.

The paper's findings and limits, for the study overall: PBMC samples for TCRB deep sequencing were selected based on availability. The authors stated that sample limitations prevented analyses of patient blood samples from being reproduced. Immune responses induced by the vaccine were seen in 90% to 95% of patients across multiple MHC alleles. Pseudoprogression appeared unrelated to alterations in the top peripheral T cell clonotypes detected by TCRB sequencing.

The time point label, read with the paper, signifies: week 23, last vaccination. Each vaccine dose was 300 ug of a 20-mer mutant IDH1 peptide in Montanide, given subcutaneously with topical imiquimod. The donors had newly diagnosed IDH1-mutant astrocytomas of WHO grade 3 or 4 that showed loss of nuclear ATRX. The samples were drawn from NOA16, a multicentre, single-arm, open-label phase I trial in Germany that tested a mutant IDH1 peptide vaccine in humans for the first time. Genomic DNA for TCRB sequencing was extracted from EDTA blood using the DNeasy Blood and Tissue Kit. Libraries were built with the immunoSEQ multiplex PCR assay. Rearranged TCR beta chain sequences were amplified using the hsTCRB Kit according to the manufacturer's protocol. An Illumina MiSeq was used to sequence the TCRB libraries. Per the authors' processing: The kit vendor's proprietary platform handled demultiplexing, trimming and gene mapping. TCRdb provides this immuneACCESS table in a form limited to in-frame rearrangements. Some clones are lacking; in checked studies, under half of them reflect an unresolved V gene, and why the rest are absent is not known. D and trimming were read from the DNA, whereas the V and J calls and clone size are those reported in that table. Here the sample has about 81,000 clones; 75% to 85% occur a single time. 2.2% of the sample lies in the top ten.

The sequence is built from TRBV5-1 and TRBJ2-7, with TRBD2 perhaps the D gene, on 5 matching bases. This TCR derives from a man aged 30-40 years with glioma. Some clones in this sample may be carry-over from other donors' samples. The sequencing used PBMCs, collected from a glioma patient whose treatment included an IDH1 peptide vaccine. The CDR3 region: CASSLAGRSGQYF. The nucleotide sequence reads TGCGCCAGCAGCTTGGCCGGCAGGAGCGGGCAGTACTTC.